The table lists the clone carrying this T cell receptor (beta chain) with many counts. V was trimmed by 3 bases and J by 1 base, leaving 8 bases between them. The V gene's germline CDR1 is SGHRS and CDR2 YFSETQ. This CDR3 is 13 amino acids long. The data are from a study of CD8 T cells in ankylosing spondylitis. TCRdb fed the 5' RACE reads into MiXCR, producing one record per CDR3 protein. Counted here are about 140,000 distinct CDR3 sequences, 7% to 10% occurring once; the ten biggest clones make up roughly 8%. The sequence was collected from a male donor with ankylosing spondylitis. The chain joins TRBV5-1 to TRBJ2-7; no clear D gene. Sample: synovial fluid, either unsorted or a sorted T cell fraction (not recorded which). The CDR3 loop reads CASSSDPSYEQYF. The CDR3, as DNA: TGCGCCAGCAGCTCCGACCCTTCCTACGAGCAGTACTTC.